This entry describes one T cell receptor (beta chain). This record comes from a study of control samples from healthy donors and cancer patients. The data were produced by immunoSEQ multiplex PCR, yet TCRdb's version contains in-frame clones alone and is incomplete. The sample yields roughly 120,000 clones, more than 85% seen once. The CDR3 is 16 residues long. Germline values: CDR1 KGHDR, CDR2 SFDVKD. The J segment lost 3 bases and the V segment lost 4 bases, leaving 8 bases of the junction unmatched. The sequenced sample consisted of blood. This receptor was identified in a young man in good health. The chain is built from TRBV24-1 and TRBJ2-1; 7 bases map to TRBD2. The CDR3 region has the DNA TGTGCCACCAGTGACACCCGGACTAGTTTCTACAATGAGCAGTTCTTC. Translating gives CATSDTRTSFYNEQFF.